This TCR beta chain was observed in a study of response to subunit inactivated influenza vaccine. This clonotype appeared many times. Trimming removed 5 bases at V and 8 bases at J, with 12 bases between. The germline gives CDR1 SGHAT, CDR2 FQNNGV. The CDR3 length is 12 residues. TCRdb passed the RT-PCR reads through MiXCR, listing each CDR3 protein once. The sample carries around 480,000 distinct CDR3 sequences, 16% recorded once. This receptor was identified in a man between 50 and 75 years old who received an inactivated influenza vaccine. V and J are TRBV11-2 and TRBJ1-2; D remains unclear. The sample consisted of CD4+ T cells sorted from PBMCs, taken approximately 25 months after vaccination. The CDR3 loop is CASSKGTVGYTF. CDR3 nucleotide sequence: TGTGCCAGCAGCAAGGGTACGGTCGGCTACACCTTC.